Each of the 21 T cell receptor beta chains below was sequenced from the same sample in a study of T cells in localized non-small cell lung cancer. TCRdb's table, derived via immunoSEQ multiplex PCR, lists solely in-frame clones and lacks some. The sample includes about 82,000 clones, around three quarters of them seen just once. The sample in question was PBMCs, obtained before any cancer treatment. These receptors were taken from a man aged 40 to 70 with stage II squamous cell lung carcinoma.

The chain combines TRBV6-5 with TRBJ1-3; the D gene is possibly TRBD1 (6 bases). The CDR3 is 16 residues long. The V end lost 4 bases, the J end lost 0 bases, and 13 bases lay between the germline ends. The germline gives CDR1 MNHEY, CDR2 SVGAGI. The CDR3 sequence: CASSSTGSNSGNTIYF. Here the CDR3 DNA reads TGTGCCAGCAGTTCGACAGGATCCAACTCTGGAAACACCATATATTTT.

This clone is a singleton in its sample. V is TRBV9 and J is TRBJ2-7; 11 positions match TRBD1. With 0 bases clipped from V and 6 bases from J, the junction kept 2 bases outside the gene matches. CDR1 and CDR2 from the germline V gene are SGDLS and YYNGEE. The CDR3 has 14 residues. The DNA of the CDR3 is TGTGCCAGCAGCGTAGGGACAGGGGGCGGCGAGCAGTACTTC. Protein: CASSVGTGGGEQYF.

CDR3 loop: CSASVEETQYF. For the CDR3, the DNA is TGCAGCGCTTCGGTGGAAGAGACCCAGTACTTC. The chain couples TRBV20-1 to TRBJ2-5, with D unclear. The germline V gene encodes CDR1 DFQATT and CDR2 SNEGSKA (reference sequence). This CDR3 has 11 residues.

CDR3 residues: CASSRSQGTGELFF. CDR3 DNA sequence: TGTGCCAGCAGCCGATCACAGGGAACCGGGGAGCTGTTTTTT. This chain uses TRBV9 with TRBJ2-2; a possible D gene is TRBD1 (6 bases). This CDR3 contains 14 residues. Germline CDR1 SGDLS, CDR2 YYNGEE. The ends were cut back, 4 bases at V and 5 bases at J, with 12 bases in the middle.

The genes are TRBV4-3 and TRBJ1-6; no definite D call. Trimming shortened V by 1 base and J by 9 bases, and 13 bases separated the two germline ends. Germline assignment: CDR1 LGHNA and CDR2 YSLEER. The CDR3 runs to 15 residues. CDR3 DNA sequence: TGCGCCAGCAGCCAAGTGGGGAATCCGCCTTCACCCCTCCACTTT. Encoded protein: CASSQVGNPPSPLHF.

The V and J genes are TRBV19 and TRBJ2-5, with 12 bases fitting TRBD2. Germline V gene sequence: CDR1 LNHDA, CDR2 SQIVND (reference sequence). CDR3 length equals 15 residues. V shed 4 bases and J 5 bases; nucleotides not matched to a gene: 5. CDR3: CASSTTSGSRETQYF. The CDR3 DNA is TGTGCCAGTAGTACGACTAGCGGGAGTCGGGAGACCCAGTACTTC.

A single count supports this clone. The chain couples TRBV7-6 to TRBJ2-5; D possibly corresponds to TRBD1 (6 bases). The CDR3 sequence is 14 residues long. Trimming shortened V by 7 bases and J by 4 bases, and 16 bases separated the two germline ends. The germline V gene has CDR1 SGHVS and CDR2 FNYEAQ. CDR3 bases: TGTGCCAGCACCATCGGGACATACGGAGAGACCCAGTACTTC. Encoded protein: CASTIGTYGETQYF.

This clone was observed a handful of times. V gene TRBV5-4 combines with J gene TRBJ2-7, with D possibly TRBD2 on 5 matching bases. Trimming took 1 base from V and 2 from J, leaving 10 bases between them. There are 14 residues in the CDR3. Germline values: CDR1 SGHNT, CDR2 YYREEE (reference sequence). The CDR3 DNA reads TGTGCCAGCAGCTTGACGAGGGAACCCTACGAGCAGTACTTC. This gives the protein CASSLTREPYEQYF. The full variable domain, its missing parts supplied by reference TRBV5-4 and TRBJ2-7, is ETGVTQSPTHLIKTRGQQVTLRCSSQSGHNTVSWYQQALGQGPQFIFQYYREEENGRGNFPPRFSGLQFPNYSSELNVNALELDDSALYLCASSLTREPYEQYFGPGTRLTVT.

This chain joins TRBV7-8 and TRBJ2-7; 12 bases line up with TRBD1. Trimming cost V 5 bases and J 8 bases; bases outside gene matches: 7. Germline CDR1 is SGHVS and CDR2 is FQNEAQ. This CDR3 region has 14 residues. The CDR3 DNA is TGTGCCAGCAGCCAGCCGGGACAGGGGGCTCAGCAGTACTTC. Its protein is CASSQPGQGAQQYF.

The CDR3 is CATASPRGIYF. The CDR3 DNA reads as TGTGCCACCGCTAGCCCGAGGGGCATATATTTT. This chain connects TRBV15 to TRBJ1-3; D might be TRBD1 (5 bases). Germline assignment: CDR1 LNHNV and CDR2 YYDKDF (reference sequence). The ends were cut back, 8 bases at V and 12 bases at J, with 14 bases in the middle. The CDR3 length is 11 residues.

The chain recombines TRBV5-1 with TRBJ1-6; 7 bases align to TRBD1. The CDR3 consists of 14 residues. CDR1 is SGHRS, CDR2 YFSETQ, per germline. V lost 4 bases, J lost 7 bases, and 5 bases stayed unmatched. The CDR3 DNA sequence: TGCGCCAGCAGCGAAGGGACAGTCAATTCACCCCTCCACTTT. It is translated as CASSEGTVNSPLHF.

This chain joins TRBV19 and TRBJ1-1; D might be TRBD1 (6 bases). V was clipped by 7 bases and J by 2 bases, with 14 bases between them. The CDR3 loop spans 14 amino acids. Germline V gives CDR1 LNHDA, CDR2 SQIVND (reference sequence). Here the CDR3 DNA reads TGTGCCAGTACCCCGGACAGTCTCAACACTGAAGCTTTCTTT. This gives the protein CASTPDSLNTEAFF.

The rearrangement joins TRBV7-9 to TRBJ1-4; 9 nucleotides align to TRBD1. Trimming cost V 5 bases and J 8 bases; bases outside gene matches: 9. Germline CDR1 reads SEHNR; CDR2 reads FQNEAQ (reference sequence). The CDR3 sequence is 15 residues long. The CDR3 region is CASSPNRGLGEKLFF. The CDR3 DNA is TGTGCCAGCAGCCCTAACAGGGGGCTGGGGGAAAAACTGTTTTTT.

V and J are TRBV5-1 and TRBJ2-7; possibly TRBD2 for D (6 bases). The CDR3 is made up of 13 amino acids. Germline CDR1 reads SGHRS; CDR2 reads YFSETQ. V lost 4 bases, J lost 2 bases, and 10 bases lay in between. Here the CDR3 reads CASSLTGAYEQYF. CDR3 DNA: TGCGCCAGCAGCCTGACGGGAGCCTACGAGCAGTACTTC. The full variable domain, with the rest looked up from reference TRBV5-1 and TRBJ2-7, is KAGVTQTPRYLIKTRGQQVTLSCSPISGHRSVSWYQQTPGQGLQFLFEYFSETQRNKGNFPGRFSGRQFSNSRSEMNVSTLELGDSALYLCASSLTGAYEQYFGPGTRLTVT.

The chain is built from TRBV15 and TRBJ2-2, with 11 bases matching TRBD2. Germline V lookup: CDR1 LNHNV, CDR2 YYDKDF (reference sequence). The CDR3 has 18 amino acids. V dropped 5 bases and J dropped 5; count of bases not matched to a gene: 13. The CDR3: CATSGRVLAGGWTGELFF. The CDR3 bases are TGTGCCACCAGCGGGAGGGTCCTAGCGGGAGGATGGACCGGGGAGCTGTTTTTT.

The chain uses TRBV5-4 and TRBJ1-1; D is uncertain. Germline V gene sequence: CDR1 SGHNT, CDR2 YYREEE (reference sequence). V lost 0 bases to trimming and J lost 2 bases, with 8 bases between them. The CDR3 is 14 residues long. CDR3: CASSLATVNTEAFF. The CDR3 bases are TGTGCCAGCAGCTTGGCCACAGTCAACACTGAAGCTTTCTTT.

The chain joins TRBV5-1 to TRBJ1-1; 8 bases align to TRBD1. The J segment lost 6 bases and the V segment lost 4 bases, leaving 11 bases of the junction unmatched. Germline lookup yields CDR1 SGHRS and CDR2 YFSETQ. This CDR3 is built from 15 residues. This CDR3 reads CASSPGTGGEPEAFF. DNA for the CDR3: TGCGCCAGCAGCCCGGGGACAGGAGGTGAGCCTGAAGCTTTCTTT.

This chain connects TRBV28 to TRBJ2-2; TRBD2 matches at 11 bases. Germline-derived CDR1 and CDR2 are MDHEN and SYDVKM. J lost 4 bases, V lost 6 bases, and 4 bases had no gene match. The CDR3 is made up of 15 amino acids. CDR3 nucleotides: TGTGCCAGCAGGCCGGGACTAGCGGTCACCGGGGAGCTGTTTTTT. This codes for CASRPGLAVTGELFF.

The chain combines TRBV13 with TRBJ2-5, with 7 bases matching TRBD2. The CDR3 is 14 residues long. The V segment lost 7 bases and the J segment 6 bases; nucleotides outside the gene matches: 11. The germline gives CDR1 PRHDT, CDR2 FYEKMQ (reference sequence). The CDR3 protein is CASIKAGGRQTQYF. DNA of the CDR3: TGTGCCAGCATCAAAGCCGGGGGGAGGCAGACCCAGTACTTC.

V usage is TRBV27 and J usage is TRBJ2-7; D is unclear. Trimming stripped 3 bases from V and 2 bases from J, with 8 bases between. The CDR3 length is 13 residues. Germline CDR1 reads MNHEY; CDR2 reads SMNVEV (reference sequence). CDR3 nucleotides: TGTGCCAGCAGTTTTAGCCCGGCCTACGAGCAGTACTTC. This gives the protein CASSFSPAYEQYF.

The chain is built from TRBV30 and TRBJ2-7; D ambiguous. V lost 1 base and J 2 bases, leaving 12 bases between the germline ends. This CDR3 is 14 amino acids long. Per germline, CDR1 GTSNPN and CDR2 SVGIG (reference sequence). DNA of the CDR3: TGTGCCTGGAGTGACATCTATACACCCTACGAGCAGTACTTC. Its translation is CAWSDIYTPYEQYF.